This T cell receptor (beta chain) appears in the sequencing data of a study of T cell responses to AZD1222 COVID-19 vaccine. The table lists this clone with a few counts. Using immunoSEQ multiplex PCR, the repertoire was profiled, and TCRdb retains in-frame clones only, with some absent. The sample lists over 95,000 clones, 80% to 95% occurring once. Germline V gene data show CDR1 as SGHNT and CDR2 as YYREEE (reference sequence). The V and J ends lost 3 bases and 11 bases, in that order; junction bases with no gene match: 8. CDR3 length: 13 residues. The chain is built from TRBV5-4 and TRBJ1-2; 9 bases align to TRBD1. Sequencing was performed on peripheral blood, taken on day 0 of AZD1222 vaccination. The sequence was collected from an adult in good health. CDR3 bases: TGTGCCAGCAGCTGGGACAGGGAAAAATTATACACCTTC. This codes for CASSWDREKLYTF.